Following are 30 T cell receptor beta chains from one sample sequenced in a study of regulatory T cells in long-lasting Graves disease. Libraries of TCR beta came from iRepertoire HTBI primers plus Arm-PCR of CDR3 regions. TCRdb analysed the multiplex PCR reads with MiXCR anew, one entry per CDR3 protein. The sample yields roughly 560,000 distinct CDR3 sequences, around 11% seen once. Time point described: newly diagnosed GD, antithyroid drugs for less than 3 months. Generation of the TCR library employed RNA extracted from PBMCs. The data were also submitted as part of a second study, on T cells in Graves' hyperthyroidism and ophthalmopathy.

The source was peripheral blood mononuclear cells (PBMCs), collected at new diagnosis, from a patient treated with antithyroid drugs. The receptor source for this set is a young woman with Graves disease.

This clonotype was recorded many times. V and J are TRBV24-1 and TRBJ1-5, with TRBD1 matching 7 bases. The germline CDR1 and CDR2 sequences are KGHDR and SFDVKD. The V segment lost 3 bases and the J segment 8 bases; nucleotides outside the gene matches: 6. The CDR3 consists of 14 residues. The CDR3 reads CATSDRTGGEPQHF. CDR3 DNA: TGTGCCACCAGTGATCGGACAGGCGGGGAGCCCCAGCATTTT.

This clonotype was counted ten times or more. The chain couples TRBV18 to TRBJ2-2; possible D gene TRBD1, 5 bases. The ends were cut back, 3 bases at V and 10 bases at J, with 12 bases in the middle. Germline CDR1 and CDR2: KGHSH and LQKENI. There are 13 residues in the CDR3. This CDR3 reads CASSPSRVVELFF. The CDR3 bases are TGTGCCAGCTCACCGTCCAGGGTTGTGGAGCTGTTTTTT.

On this clonotype itself: A far more abundant clone sits one base away, making this likely a read error. This rearrangement joins TRBV28 to TRBJ2-7; possibly TRBD1 or TRBD2 for D (5 bases each). CDR3 length equals 17 residues. V gave up 8 bases and J gave up 2 bases, with 25 bases separating them. Per germline, CDR1 MDHEN and CDR2 SYDVKM. CDR3 loop: CASSPPGLALGPYEQYF. Written as DNA, the CDR3 is TGTGCCAGCTCACCACCGGGGCTAGCCCTAGGCCCCTACGAGCAGTACTTC.

This chain joins TRBV28 and TRBJ1-3; no clear D gene. The germline CDR1 and CDR2 sequences are MDHEN and SYDVKM. The CDR3 consists of 16 residues. The V gene lost 7 bases and the J gene lost 4 bases, with 20 bases spanning the gap. CDR3 nucleotides: TGTGCCAGCACCATCTGGGCGGGCGGACCCGGAAACACCATATATTTT. Protein: CASTIWAGGPGNTIYF.

This clonotype appeared a few times. The gene calls are TRBV7-9 and TRBJ1-4, with TRBD1 identical over 8 bases. The CDR3 is 12 residues long. Germline CDR1 and CDR2: SEHNR and FQNEAQ (reference sequence). V lost 7 bases, J lost 13 bases, and 8 bases stayed unmatched. The CDR3 region has the DNA TGTGCCAGCAACGCGGGACAGGAGAGACTGTTTTTT. This gives the protein CASNAGQERLFF.

The V gene is TRBV9, the J gene TRBJ1-2; 7 bases match TRBD1. The V gene's germline CDR1 is SGDLS and CDR2 YYNGEE. The CDR3 has 14 amino acids. The junction had 5 bases not matched to a gene; V was cut back by 3 bases and J by 3 bases. In DNA form, the CDR3 reads TGTGCCAGCAGCGCTCAGGGGGTACACTATGGCTACACCTTC. As protein: CASSAQGVHYGYTF. Full variable domain (outside the CDR3, taken from reference TRBV9 and TRBJ1-2): DSGVTQTPKHLITATGQRVTLRCSPRSGDLSVYWYQQSLDQGLQFLIQYYNGEERAKGNILERFSAQQFPDLHSELNLSSLELGDSALYFCASSAQGVHYGYTFGSGTRLTVV.

This clonotype occurred many times. This chain joins TRBV27 and TRBJ1-1; no reliable D call. Trimming took off 1 base at V and 1 base at J, with 7 bases between the two ends. The CDR3 is 14 amino acids. Germline V gene sequence: CDR1 MNHEY, CDR2 SMNVEV (reference sequence). The CDR3 DNA reads as TGTGCCAGCAGTTTATTTTTTGGGAACACTGAAGCTTTCTTT. Protein: CASSLFFGNTEAFF.

This clonotype was found many times. The gene calls are TRBV7-9 and TRBJ2-1, with 8 bases lining up with TRBD1. Trimming took 4 bases from V and 7 from J; bases not matched to a gene: 6. Germline V CDR1 and CDR2: SEHNR, FQNEAQ (reference sequence). The CDR3 contains 14 residues. CDR3 residues: CASSYGDRMNEQFF. The DNA for the CDR3 is TGTGCCAGCAGCTATGGGGACAGGATGAATGAGCAGTTCTTC.

The table lists this clonotype with many counts. V is TRBV28 and J is TRBJ2-2; D remains unclear. Germline V gives CDR1 MDHEN, CDR2 SYDVKM. The CDR3 loop spans 16 amino acids. V lost 4 bases, J lost 6 bases, and 18 bases lay in between. Here the CDR3 DNA reads TGTGCCAGCAGTTCCCTATATTCCGTATTGGCCGGGGAGCTGTTTTTT. Its translation is CASSSLYSVLAGELFF.

This clonotype showed up many times. The CDR3 loop is CASSQEPGFNQPQHF. The CDR3 coding sequence is TGTGCCAGCAGCCAAGAACCAGGGTTTAATCAGCCCCAGCATTTT. The V and J genes are TRBV4-2 and TRBJ1-5; TRBD1 might be the D (5 bases). Germline CDR1 and CDR2: LGHNA and YNFKEQ. The CDR3 is 15 amino acids. V lost 0 bases, J lost 4 bases, and 10 bases lay in between.

This chain uses TRBV4-1 with TRBJ2-3; the match to TRBD2 covers 11 bases. With 2 bases clipped from V and 6 bases from J, the junction kept 7 bases outside the gene matches. The CDR3 covers 16 residues. In germline, CDR1 is MGHRA, CDR2 YSYEKL. CDR3 nucleotides: TGCGCCAGCAGCCAATTTCTAGCGGGAGGAGCGGATACGCAGTATTTT. It yields the protein CASSQFLAGGADTQYF.

This clonotype was seen a handful of times. The CDR3 DNA reads as TGTGCCAGCAGCCTTTACTCGACAGGAGACTATGGCTACACCTTC. Its translation is CASSLYSTGDYGYTF. The chain links TRBV7-9 to TRBJ1-2; D perhaps matches TRBD1 (6 bases). CDR3 length: 15 amino acids. Germline V gene data show CDR1 as SEHNR and CDR2 as FQNEAQ (reference sequence). The V gene lost 5 bases and the J gene lost 3 bases, with 16 bases spanning the gap.

V gene TRBV9 combines with J gene TRBJ2-1; 10 nucleotides agree with TRBD2. The CDR3 spans 17 residues. Germline V gene lookup returns CDR1 SGDLS and CDR2 YYNGEE. The trim removed 0 bases at V and 1 base at J, leaving 4 bases unmatched. This CDR3 reads CASSVALGLASYNEQFF. The CDR3 nucleotides are TGTGCCAGCAGCGTAGCCTTGGGACTAGCGTCCTACAATGAGCAGTTCTTC.

This clonotype has at least ten counts. This chain uses TRBV19 with TRBJ1-5, with D possibly TRBD1 on 5 matching bases. The germline CDR1 and CDR2 sequences are LNHDA and SQIVND (reference sequence). The CDR3 has 18 amino acids. Trimming pared 0 bases from V and 5 bases from J, leaving 20 bases between. The CDR3 sequence: CASSIDRGQGTGDQPQHF. CDR3 DNA sequence: TGTGCCAGTAGTATAGATCGCGGGCAGGGAACCGGAGATCAGCCCCAGCATTTT.

This clonotype has only a few counts. The chain employs TRBV6-5 and TRBJ1-2, with D possibly TRBD1 on 5 matching bases. V was clipped by 0 bases and J by 4 bases, with 21 bases between them. Germline lookup yields CDR1 MNHEY and CDR2 SVGAGI. The CDR3 runs to 18 residues. The CDR3 bases are TGTGCCAGCAGTTACTCCATTGGACGGACAAGATTCACCTATGGCTACACCTTC. Its translation: CASSYSIGRTRFTYGYTF.

This clonotype was seen many times. This chain links TRBV20-1 with TRBJ2-7; D ambiguous. CDR3 size: 13 residues. Per germline, CDR1 DFQATT and CDR2 SNEGSKA (reference sequence). Trimming left V 4 bases short and J 3 bases short, with 13 bases between. The DNA of the CDR3 is TGCAGTGCTACCCCCACCCTTAACTACGAGCAGTACTTC. Protein sequence: CSATPTLNYEQYF.

This clonotype was found many times. This chain connects TRBV12-3 or TRBV12-4 to TRBJ1-3; D perhaps matches TRBD1 (5 bases). V dropped 5 bases and J dropped 0 bases, with 8 bases sitting between them. The CDR3 has 14 amino acids. The CDR3 loop reads CASSGRVSGNTIYF. CDR3 nucleotides: TGTGCCAGCAGTGGCAGGGTCTCTGGAAACACCATATATTTT.

The V call is TRBV20-1, the J call TRBJ2-7; TRBD2 is a possible D gene (6 bases). The CDR3 is 13 residues long. Germline loops: CDR1 DFQATT, CDR2 SNEGSKA (reference sequence). Between the trimmed V and J ends, which lost 3 bases and 4 bases, there was a span of 13 bases. The CDR3 nucleotides read TGCAGTGCTAGTAGGCGGGAACCTTACGAGCAGTACTTC. The encoded protein is CSASRREPYEQYF.

Details on this clonotype: This clone may be a read error of a much larger clone one base away. The gene calls are TRBV6-2 or TRBV6-3 and TRBJ2-7, with 11 bases aligning to TRBD2. V trimming: 6 bases; J trimming: 7 bases; junction bases outside the gene matches: 11. CDR1 is MNHEY and CDR2 is SVGEGT in the germline V gene. The CDR3 consists of 15 residues. CDR3 residues: CASRDTSGSYNEQYF. CDR3 DNA: TGTGCCAGCAGGGATACTAGCGGGAGCTACAATGAGCAGTACTTC.

The sample holds many counts of this clonotype. V usage is TRBV12-3 or TRBV12-4 and J usage is TRBJ1-6; D may be TRBD1 (5 bases). V lost 7 bases to trimming and J lost 5 bases, with 15 bases between them. The CDR3 totals 15 residues. The CDR3 reads CASISSQGHNSPLHF. The CDR3 bases are TGTGCCAGCATCTCTAGTCAGGGACATAATTCACCCCTCCACTTT.

Ten or more counts support this clonotype. Its ends do not fully match the called genes, so a read error is possible. V and J are TRBV5-6 and TRBJ2-1; D uncertain. The CDR3 loop spans 14 amino acids. Germline V CDR1 and CDR2: SGHDT, YYEEEE. This CDR3 reads CASSLESSYNEQFF. The CDR3 region has the DNA TGCGCCAGCAGCCTCGAGAGCTCCTACAATGAGCAGTTCTTC.

This clonotype occurred many times. This chain uses TRBV10-1 with TRBJ2-2; TRBD1 might be the D (6 bases). The CDR3 extends over 14 amino acids. The germline V gene encodes CDR1 WNHNN and CDR2 SYGVQD (reference sequence). V gave up 2 bases and J gave up 6 bases, with 10 bases separating them. This CDR3 is CASSERPGAGELFF. For the CDR3, the DNA is TGCGCCAGCAGTGAGAGGCCAGGGGCCGGGGAGCTGTTTTTT.

This clonotype has ten or more counts. The genes are TRBV7-2 and TRBJ1-1; 7 bases agree with TRBD1. This CDR3 region has 15 residues. Germline V gene data show CDR1 as SGHTA and CDR2 as FQGNSA. V shed 5 bases, J shed 1 base, and the junction held 7 bases outside the gene matches. CDR3: CASSRYRGGNTEAFF. CDR3 nucleotides: TGTGCCAGCAGCCGCTACAGGGGTGGGAACACTGAAGCTTTCTTT.

This clonotype was counted at least ten times. This rearrangement joins TRBV5-5 to TRBJ2-5; the match to TRBD2 covers 9 bases. The trim removed 5 bases at V and 5 bases at J, leaving 7 bases unmatched. This CDR3 is built from 14 residues. Germline V CDR1 and CDR2: SGHKS, YYEKEE (reference sequence). Written as DNA, the CDR3 is TGTGCCAGCAGGACTAGCGGAACAATCGAGACCCAGTACTTC. Protein sequence: CASRTSGTIETQYF.

This clonotype was seen ten or more times. The V call is TRBV5-5, the J call TRBJ2-7; D is perhaps TRBD2 (5 bases). Trimming left V 1 base short and J 3 bases short, with 14 bases between. This CDR3 region has 15 residues. Germline V gene data show CDR1 as SGHKS and CDR2 as YYEKEE (reference sequence). This CDR3 is CASSLRPTAGYEQYF. CDR3 DNA: TGTGCCAGCAGCTTGCGCCCGACCGCGGGCTACGAGCAGTACTTC.

This clonotype was seen at least ten times. The J gene is TRBJ1-1, the V gene TRBV28; D gene ambiguous. The CDR3 is made up of 13 amino acids. The germline V gene encodes CDR1 MDHEN and CDR2 SYDVKM. V gave up 7 bases and J gave up 5 bases, with 14 bases separating them. CDR3 loop: CASNLFDRTEAFF. The CDR3 DNA sequence: TGTGCCAGCAATCTATTTGACCGGACTGAAGCTTTCTTT.

This clonotype was recorded at least ten times. The chain is built from TRBV12-3 or TRBV12-4 and TRBJ2-2; weak D call: TRBD2 (5 bases). The CDR3 consists of 16 residues. Trimming pared 7 bases from V and 1 base from J, leaving 16 bases between. CDR3 sequence (DNA): TGTGCCAGCACCCCCTTGGGAGTGGGGAACACCGGGGAGCTGTTTTTT. It encodes CASTPLGVGNTGELFF.

Comment on this clonotype: Given a much more abundant clone one base away, this may be a read error. The V gene is TRBV14, the J gene TRBJ2-1, with 9 bases that match TRBD2. The CDR3 has 17 amino acids. The germline gives CDR1 SGHDN, CDR2 FVKESK. The J segment lost 1 base and the V segment lost 3 bases, leaving 7 bases of the junction unmatched. DNA of the CDR3: TGTGCCAGCAGCCAGGCTAGCGGGACAACGTCCTACAATGAGCAGTTCTTC. Protein sequence: CASSQASGTTSYNEQFF.

This clonotype has ten or more counts. The chain is built from TRBV19 and TRBJ2-3; D ambiguous. V was cut by 5 bases and J by 0 bases, with 12 bases left in between. Germline lookup yields CDR1 LNHDA and CDR2 SQIVND (reference sequence). The CDR3 extends over 15 amino acids. The CDR3 coding sequence is TGTGCCAGTAGTGCCGCTAGACGTAGCACAGATACGCAGTATTTT. As protein: CASSAARRSTDTQYF.

The rearrangement uses TRBV25-1 and TRBJ2-1, with TRBD1 matching over 9 bases. Trimming took 4 bases from V and 10 from J; bases not matched to a gene: 8. Germline CDR1 is MGHDK and CDR2 is SYGVNS. The CDR3 totals 14 residues. The CDR3 reads CASSAPRDREEQFF. The DNA of the CDR3 is TGTGCCAGCAGTGCCCCCCGGGACAGGGAAGAGCAGTTCTTC.